This T cell receptor (beta chain) derives from a study of T cell responses to AZD1222 COVID-19 vaccine. The CDR3 loop spans 18 amino acids. From germline, CDR1 is MGHRA and CDR2 YSYEKL. The V end lost 5 bases, the J end lost 3 bases, and 20 bases lay between the germline ends. This clone has only one observation. Measured with immunoSEQ multiplex PCR; TCRdb has only the in-frame clones, and not every one. Seen here are more than 95,000 clones, about 89% observed once, and the top ten hold around 10%. Sequencing used peripheral blood, obtained on day 0 of MenACWY control vaccination. This clonotype originated in an adult in good health. The V call is TRBV4-1, the J call TRBJ1-6; perhaps TRBD1 as D (6 bases). The CDR3 spells CASSILGGETIYNSPLHF. The CDR3, as DNA: TGCGCCAGCAGCATCTTAGGGGGGGAAACTATCTATAATTCACCCCTCCACTTT.